The rows below give T cell receptor beta chains drawn from one sample of a study of response to subunit inactivated influenza vaccine. TCRdb re-called the RT-PCR reads through MiXCR, storing one row per CDR3 protein. The data hold about 500,000 distinct CDR3 sequences, with approximately 16% observed a single time. This sample comprised CD4+ T cells sorted from PBMCs, obtained roughly 24 months after vaccination. The receptor set was obtained from a man between 45 and 75 years old who received an inactivated influenza vaccine. CDR3s include the opening cysteine and the closing phenylalanine or tryptophan. Each record gives: J gene, clone size, D gene, V gene, CDR3 protein, CDR3 DNA. D genes are given only for firm matches. Not every row has a clone size; where given, it reads once, few, many or a size class.

TRBJ2-2	.	.	TRBV4-3	CASSQDWWGIGELFF	TGCGCCAGCAGCCAAGATTGGTGGGGAATCGGGGAGCTGTTTTTT
TRBJ1-1	few	.	TRBV5-6	CASSFWNSEVDAFF	TGTGCCAGCAGCTTTTGGAATTCAGAAGTGGATGCTTTCTTT
TRBJ1-2	.	TRBD1	TRBV4-3	CASSQDAGQGRGGYTF	TGCGCCAGCAGCCAAGATGCCGGACAGGGCCGTGGTGGCTACACCTTC
TRBJ2-3	few	TRBD2	TRBV6-1	CASSDSAPGLAGDAQYF	TGTGCCAGCAGTGACAGTGCCCCGGGACTAGCGGGAGATGCGCAGTATTTT
TRBJ2-3	few	.	TRBV7-2	CASSFFTAGTDTQYF	TGTGCCAGCAGCTTCTTTACAGCTGGGACAGATACGCAGTATTTT
TRBJ2-2	many	.	TRBV29-1	CSVEAWVTGELFF	TGCAGCGTTGAAGCTTGGGTCACCGGGGAGCTGTTTTTT
TRBJ2-5	.	TRBD1	TRBV11-2	CASSKGQAETQYF	TGTGCCAGCAGCAAGGGACAGGCGGAGACCCAGTACTTC
TRBJ2-1	many	.	TRBV29-1	CSAPRSGVFYNEQFF	TGCAGCGCACCCCGGTCGGGGGTGTTCTACAATGAGCAGTTCTTC
TRBJ2-5	few	.	TRBV28	CASSQGRKTQYF	TGTGCCAGCAGCCAGGGGAGGAAGACCCAGTACTTC
TRBJ2-4	once	.	TRBV12-3/TRBV12-4	CASSLSGDGGYF	TGTGCCAGCAGTTTATCAGGGGATGGGGGGTACTTC
TRBJ2-7	.	.	TRBV4-2	CASSQDDRTTAHF	TGTGCCAGCAGCCAGGATGACAGGACCACGGCCCACTTC
TRBJ2-5	few	.	TRBV15	CATSVAKETQYF	TGTGCCACCAGCGTAGCCAAAGAGACCCAGTACTTC
TRBJ1-2	.	.	TRBV12-5	CASGFPRPGDQQNNYGYTF	TGTGCTAGTGGTTTCCCCCGCCCGGGGGATCAGCAAAACAACTATGGCTACACCTTC
TRBJ2-1	.	TRBD1	TRBV11-2	CASSQIHRQGYNEQFF	TGTGCCAGCAGCCAAATTCACCGACAGGGCTACAATGAGCAGTTCTTC
TRBJ2-7	few	.	TRBV5-1	CASSLVEGGSFSYEQYF	TGCGCCAGCAGCTTGGTCGAGGGGGGCTCCTTCTCCTACGAGCAGTACTTC
TRBJ2-3	few	.	TRBV29-1	CSVGDSGSTDTQYF	TGCAGCGTTGGAGACAGTGGTAGCACAGATACGCAGTATTTT
TRBJ2-3	.	.	TRBV6-5	CASSYGASTDTQYF	TGTGCCAGCAGTTACGGAGCTTCCACAGATACGCAGTATTTT
TRBJ2-7	few	.	TRBV18	CASSPPDSRGEQYF	TGTGCCAGCTCACCACCGGATAGCCGGGGGGAGCAGTACTTC
TRBJ1-5	few	TRBD1	TRBV6-2/TRBV6-3	CASSREGAYNQPQHF	TGTGCCAGCAGCAGGGAGGGGGCTTACAATCAGCCCCAGCATTTT
TRBJ1-2	few	.	TRBV4-2	CASSQDTGTAYGYTF	TGTGCCAGCAGCCAAGATACCGGGACCGCCTATGGCTACACCTTC
TRBJ2-1	few	TRBD1	TRBV18	CASSAGQGAYNEQFF	TGTGCCAGCTCAGCGGGACAGGGGGCCTACAATGAGCAGTTCTTC
TRBJ2-2	few	.	TRBV10-3	CAISVPSYANTGELFF	TGTGCCATCAGCGTTCCGAGCTACGCGAACACCGGGGAGCTGTTTTTT
TRBJ1-1	few	TRBD1	TRBV11-2	CASSDRVSTEAFF	TGTGCCAGCAGCGACAGGGTAAGCACTGAAGCTTTCTTT
TRBJ2-3	.	TRBD2	TRBV4-2	CASSQATSGRIDTQYF	TGTGCCAGCAGCCAAGCTACTAGCGGGAGGATAGATACGCAGTATTTT
TRBJ2-3	many	.	TRBV12-3/TRBV12-4	CASSFGIDTQYF	TGTGCCAGCAGTTTCGGGATAGATACGCAGTATTTT
TRBJ2-5	few	.	TRBV28	CASSSRGRETQYF	TGTGCCAGCAGTTCCAGGGGTCGGGAGACCCAGTACTTC
TRBJ1-1	few	.	TRBV19	CASSPQGTQSFF	TGTGCCAGTAGTCCTCAGGGGACCCAGAGTTTCTTT
TRBJ2-7	few	TRBD1	TRBV4-3	CASSQDRSRGFYEQYF	TGCGCCAGCAGCCAAGATAGATCCAGGGGGTTTTACGAGCAGTACTTC
TRBJ2-1	.	TRBD2	TRBV15	CATSVGRGQQTEQFF	TGTGCCACCAGTGTGGGGAGGGGCCAACAAACAGAGCAGTTCTTC
TRBJ2-3	many	.	TRBV4-3	CASSQVVSYTDTQYF	TGCGCCAGCAGCCAAGTGGTCTCCTACACAGATACGCAGTATTTT
TRBJ1-5	few	.	TRBV20-1	CSARSGGQPQHF	TGCAGTGCTAGGTCGGGGGGTCAGCCCCAGCATTTT
TRBJ1-1	.	TRBD1	TRBV25-1	CASRGGTGGVEAFF	TGTGCCAGCAGGGGGGGGACAGGGGGCGTTGAAGCTTTCTTT
TRBJ2-3	.	.	TRBV7-8	CASSLGIYGYTDTQYF	TGTGCCAGCAGCTTAGGGATTTACGGATACACAGATACGCAGTATTTT
TRBJ2-3	.	.	TRBV20-1	CSAQKGGDTQYF	TGCAGTGCCCAGAAGGGTGGAGATACGCAGTATTTT
TRBJ2-5	.	.	TRBV24-1	CATSDFGQAGETQYF	TGTGCCACCAGTGATTTTGGTCAGGCTGGGGAAACCCAGTACTTC
TRBJ2-5	.	TRBD2	TRBV20-1	CSAAEGGRGDQETQYF	TGCAGTGCTGCCGAAGGTGGGCGGGGGGACCAAGAGACCCAGTACTTC
TRBJ1-2	many	.	TRBV3-1	CASSQARGAGSTNYGYTF	TGTGCCAGCAGCCAAGCCCGAGGGGCGGGGTCAACTAACTATGGCTACACCTTC